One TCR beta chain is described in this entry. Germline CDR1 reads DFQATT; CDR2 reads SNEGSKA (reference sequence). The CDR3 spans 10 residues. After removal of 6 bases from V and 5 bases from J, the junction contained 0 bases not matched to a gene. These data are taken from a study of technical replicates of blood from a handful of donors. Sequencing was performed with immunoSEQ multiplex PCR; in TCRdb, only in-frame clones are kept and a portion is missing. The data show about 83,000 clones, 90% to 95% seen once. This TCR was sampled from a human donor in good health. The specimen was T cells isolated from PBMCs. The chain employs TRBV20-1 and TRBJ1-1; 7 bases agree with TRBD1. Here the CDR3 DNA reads TGCAGTGCCAGGGGGACTGAAGCTTTCTTT. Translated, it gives CSARGTEAFF.